The rows below give T cell receptor beta chains drawn from one sample of a study of spatial heterogeneity in lung cancer. TCRdb processed the 5' RACE reads anew with MiXCR; each CDR3 protein has one entry. This sample yields about 14,000 distinct CDR3 sequences, of which roughly 10% are seen a single time; about 35% belongs to the top ten. This material consisted of PBMCs, taken at surgery. The receptors derive from a female donor with early-stage non-small cell lung cancer. CDR3s include the opening cysteine and the closing phenylalanine or tryptophan.

J	V	CDR3
TRBJ1-2	TRBV28	CASSLAAALYGYTF
TRBJ2-7	TRBV4-2	CASSQPTSPYEQYF
TRBJ1-3	TRBV29-1	CSVGAEMVWQGNTIYF
TRBJ2-3	TRBV27	CASSKGSRFADTQYF
TRBJ2-3	TRBV6-4	CASSVGDTQYF
TRBJ2-7	TRBV7-2	CASSLHVSITYEQYF
TRBJ2-3	TRBV6-2/TRBV6-3	CASSPAGTSGRAWADTQYF
TRBJ2-2	TRBV3-1	CASSQAGVTTGELFF
TRBJ1-1	TRBV10-1	CARESGRNTEAFF
TRBJ1-6	TRBV28	CASSPFGQGKNSPLHF
TRBJ2-5	TRBV7-8	CASSFSGGLQETQYF
TRBJ2-7	TRBV23-1	CASSQPNRGSHEQYF
TRBJ2-5	TRBV11-2	CASSLMWGIGRVNQETQYF
TRBJ2-1	TRBV14	CASRPGLAGAVQFF
TRBJ1-6	TRBV11-2	CASSRRTGDSPLHF
TRBJ2-3	TRBV7-6	CASSFEGFNGDTQYF
TRBJ1-2	TRBV4-2	CASSQAAGTGYGYTF
TRBJ2-7	TRBV6-2/TRBV6-3	CASRDGGVTYEQYF
TRBJ2-3	TRBV9	CASSGLAGGGTDTQYF
TRBJ2-2	TRBV2	CASRLAGGNTGELFF
TRBJ2-3	TRBV2	CASSVRASGTDTQYF
TRBJ2-7	TRBV2	CASRPTGNSYEQYF
TRBJ2-1	TRBV20-1	CSARPFRGAAYNEQFF
TRBJ1-5	TRBV7-8	CASSLVQGNQPQHF
TRBJ2-2	TRBV6-2/TRBV6-3	CASSLIGTATGELFF
TRBJ2-7	TRBV28	CASSLIASGYEQYF
TRBJ2-5	TRBV11-2	CASSFSSAEQETQYF
TRBJ2-7	TRBV11-2	CASSNLCEVEQYF
TRBJ2-6	TRBV7-9	CASSTLIGTGGSGANVLTF
TRBJ1-2	TRBV6-1	CASSDRKINYGYTF
TRBJ2-1	TRBV6-6	CASSHLGGFSYNEQFF
TRBJ2-3	TRBV12-3/TRBV12-4	CASSLAGFLDTQYF
TRBJ2-2	TRBV5-5	CASSWGPPNTGELFF
TRBJ2-7	TRBV20-1	CSARASQSSYEQYF